The present T cell receptor (beta chain) was sequenced within a study of blood T cell repertoires in COVID-19. Study overall: Acute-phase and convalescent COVID-19 samples originated in the United States, Italy and Spain. Sources were T cells, B-cell-depleted T cells, or PBMCs; the material itself was cDNA or gDNA.

In the original analysis: Quantification of nucleated cells was approximated via reference gene primer amplification. Sequencing was performed with immunoSEQ multiplex PCR; in TCRdb, only in-frame clones are kept and a portion is missing. For V, J and clone size, that table is used; D and trimming come from the DNA. The sample holds 150,000 to 200,000 clones, 80% to 85% seen once. Trimming cost V 1 base and J 3 bases, with 15 bases left between them. The CDR3 covers 16 residues. Looked up from germline, CDR1 is LGHNA and CDR2 is YSLEER. The clonotype originates from a woman aged 25 to 39 with acute or convalescent COVID-19. The chain has TRBV4-3 and TRBJ2-5; a weak D match, TRBD1 (5 bases). Sequenced: peripheral blood. CDR3 amino acids: CASSQAGGHREETQYF. CDR3 DNA: TGCGCCAGCAGCCAAGCTGGCGGACATCGCGAAGAGACCCAGTACTTC.